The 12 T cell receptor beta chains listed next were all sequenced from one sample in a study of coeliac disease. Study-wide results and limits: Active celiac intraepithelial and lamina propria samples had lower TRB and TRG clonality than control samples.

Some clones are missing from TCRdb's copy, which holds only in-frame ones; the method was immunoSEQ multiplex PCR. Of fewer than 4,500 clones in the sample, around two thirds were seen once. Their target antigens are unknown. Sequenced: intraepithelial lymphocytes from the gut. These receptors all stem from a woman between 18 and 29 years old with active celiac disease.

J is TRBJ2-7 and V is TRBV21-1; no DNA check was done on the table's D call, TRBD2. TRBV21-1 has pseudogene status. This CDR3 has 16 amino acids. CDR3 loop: CASSFSEAVPGYEQYF. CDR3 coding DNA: TGTGCCAGCAGCTTTTCGGAGGCTGTACCGGGGTACGAGCAGTACTTC.

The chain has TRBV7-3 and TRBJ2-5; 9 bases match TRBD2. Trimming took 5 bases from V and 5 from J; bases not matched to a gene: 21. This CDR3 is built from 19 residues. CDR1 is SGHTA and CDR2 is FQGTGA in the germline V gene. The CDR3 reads CASSRDGTSSLNGRETQYF. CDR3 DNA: TGTGCCAGCAGCCGAGACGGGACTAGCTCGCTTAATGGCCGGGAGACCCAGTACTTC.

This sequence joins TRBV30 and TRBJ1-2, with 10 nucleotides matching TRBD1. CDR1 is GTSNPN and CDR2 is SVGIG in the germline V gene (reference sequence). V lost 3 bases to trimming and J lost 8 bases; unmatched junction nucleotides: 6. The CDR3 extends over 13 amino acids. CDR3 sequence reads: CAWSPTGGKGYTF. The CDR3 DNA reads TGTGCCTGGAGCCCGACAGGGGGCAAGGGCTACACCTTC.

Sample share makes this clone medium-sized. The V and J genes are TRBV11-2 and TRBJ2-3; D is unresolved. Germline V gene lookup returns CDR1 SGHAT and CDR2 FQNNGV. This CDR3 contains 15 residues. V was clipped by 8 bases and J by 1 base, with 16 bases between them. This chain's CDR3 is CASLAEFDGTDTQYF. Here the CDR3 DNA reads TGTGCCAGCTTGGCAGAATTTGATGGCACAGATACGCAGTATTTT.

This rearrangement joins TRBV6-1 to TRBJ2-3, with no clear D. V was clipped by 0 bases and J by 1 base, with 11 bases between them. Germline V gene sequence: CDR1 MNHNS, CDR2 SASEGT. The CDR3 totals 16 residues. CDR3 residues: CASSEARSPGTDTQYF. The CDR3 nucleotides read TGTGCCAGCAGTGAAGCGCGGTCCCCCGGCACAGATACGCAGTATTTT.

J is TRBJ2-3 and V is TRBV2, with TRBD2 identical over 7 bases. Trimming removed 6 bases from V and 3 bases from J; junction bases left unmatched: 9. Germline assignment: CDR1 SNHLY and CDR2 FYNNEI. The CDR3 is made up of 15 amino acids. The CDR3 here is CASRRDYLGTDTQYF. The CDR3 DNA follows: TGTGCCAGCAGACGGGACTACCTCGGGACAGATACGCAGTATTTT. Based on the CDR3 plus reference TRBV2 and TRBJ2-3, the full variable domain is EPEVTQTPSHQVTQMGQEVILRCVPISNHLYFYWYRQILGQKVEFLVSFYNNEISEKSEIFDDQFSVERPDGSNFTLKIRSTKLEDSAMYFCASRRDYLGTDTQYFGPGTRLTVL.

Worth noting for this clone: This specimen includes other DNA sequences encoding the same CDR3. The CDR3 DNA sequence: TGTGCCAGCAGTCGCAGGGGACCCTACGAGCAGTACTTC. As protein: CASSRRGPYEQYF. This rearrangement joins TRBV6-5 to TRBJ2-7, with D possibly being TRBD1 (6 bases). Trimming left V 5 bases short and J 2 bases short, with 10 bases between. CDR1 MNHEY and CDR2 SVGAGI come from the germline V gene. The CDR3 spans 13 residues.

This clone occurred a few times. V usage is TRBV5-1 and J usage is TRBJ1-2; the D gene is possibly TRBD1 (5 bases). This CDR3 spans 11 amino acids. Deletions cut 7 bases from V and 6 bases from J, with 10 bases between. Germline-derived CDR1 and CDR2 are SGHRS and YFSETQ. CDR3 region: CASDGGNGYTF. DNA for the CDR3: TGCGCCAGCGACGGGGGGAATGGCTACACCTTC.

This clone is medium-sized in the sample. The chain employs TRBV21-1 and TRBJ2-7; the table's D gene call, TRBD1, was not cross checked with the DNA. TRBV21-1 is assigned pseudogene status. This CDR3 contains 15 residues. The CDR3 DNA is TGTGCCAGCAGCATTTCTCCGGGACAGGGTAGCGAGCAGTACTTC. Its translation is CASSISPGQGSEQYF.

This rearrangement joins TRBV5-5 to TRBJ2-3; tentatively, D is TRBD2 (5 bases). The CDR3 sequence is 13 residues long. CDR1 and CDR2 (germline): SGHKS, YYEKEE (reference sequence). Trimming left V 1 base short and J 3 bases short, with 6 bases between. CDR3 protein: CASSLWETDTQYF. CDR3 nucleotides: TGTGCCAGCAGCTTGTGGGAGACAGATACGCAGTATTTT.

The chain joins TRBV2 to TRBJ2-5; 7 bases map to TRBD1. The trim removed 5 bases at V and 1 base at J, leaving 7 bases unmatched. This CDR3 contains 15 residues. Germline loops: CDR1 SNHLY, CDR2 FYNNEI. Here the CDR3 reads CASSRQAGGQETQYF. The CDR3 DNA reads TGTGCCAGCAGTAGGCAGGCAGGGGGCCAAGAGACCCAGTACTTC.

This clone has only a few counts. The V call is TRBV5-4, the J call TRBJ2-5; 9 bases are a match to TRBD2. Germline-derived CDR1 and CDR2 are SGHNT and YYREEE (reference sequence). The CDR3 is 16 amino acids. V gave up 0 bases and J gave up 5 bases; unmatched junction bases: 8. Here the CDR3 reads CASSLVAGGLGETQYF. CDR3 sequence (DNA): TGTGCCAGCAGCTTGGTCGCGGGGGGGCTTGGGGAGACCCAGTACTTC.